These 21 T cell receptor beta chains share one sample of origin, sequenced in a study of regulatory T cells in long-lasting Graves disease. Time point in this sample: persistent/refractory GD, antithyroid drugs over 5 years with positive TRAb. RNA from PBMCs was the source of the TCR library. Assembly of TCR beta libraries relied on iRepertoire HTBI primers together with Arm-PCR of CDR3 regions. In TCRdb, the multiplex PCR reads were re-called with MiXCR into one record per CDR3 protein. Of roughly 450,000 distinct CDR3 sequences listed, less than 25% are singletons. This specimen consisted of peripheral blood mononuclear cells (PBMCs), obtained when the disease was refractory, from a patient treated with antithyroid drugs. These receptors came from a female donor with Graves disease.

This clonotype came up many times. V and J are TRBV6-1 and TRBJ1-2; a weak D match, TRBD1 (5 bases). Trimming shortened V by 5 bases and J by 4 bases, and 14 bases separated the two germline ends. Germline CDR1 and CDR2: MNHNS and SASEGT. The CDR3 consists of 14 residues. The CDR3 loop is CASSPAGGFYGYTF. CDR3 coding DNA: TGTGCCAGCAGTCCTGCCGGGGGGTTCTATGGCTACACCTTC.

This clonotype was found once. This chain links TRBV6-2 or TRBV6-3 with TRBJ2-2; 8 bases fit TRBD1. The CDR3 runs 12 residues. Per germline, CDR1 MNHEY and CDR2 SVGEGT. V lost 7 bases, J lost 6 bases, and 1 base stayed unmatched. The CDR3 loop reads CASTDRAGELFF. The CDR3 nucleotides read TGTGCCAGCACGGACAGGGCCGGGGAGCTGTTTTTT.

V gene TRBV15 combines with J gene TRBJ2-5; D possibly corresponds to TRBD1 (6 bases). The germline V and J ends were trimmed by 2 bases and 2 bases, with 15 bases remaining between them. The germline gives CDR1 LNHNV, CDR2 YYDKDF (reference sequence). The CDR3 is 16 amino acids. The CDR3 DNA reads TGTGCCACCAGCAGAAAAAACACAGGGCCTCAAGAGACCCAGTACTTC. Amino acids: CATSRKNTGPQETQYF.

This clonotype showed up many times. The rearrangement links TRBV12-3 or TRBV12-4 to TRBJ1-1; possible D gene TRBD1, 5 bases. Trimming took 2 bases from V and 7 from J, leaving 8 bases between them. The CDR3 runs to 12 residues. Here the CDR3 DNA reads TGTGCCAGCAGTTTATGGGGCAGTGAAGCTTTCTTT. Protein product: CASSLWGSEAFF.

The chain carries TRBV27 and TRBJ1-5; TRBD1 matches at 7 bases. This CDR3 is 15 amino acids long. Per germline, CDR1 MNHEY and CDR2 SMNVEV (reference sequence). V shed 6 bases, J shed 7 bases, and the junction held 12 bases outside the gene matches. CDR3 sequence (DNA): TGTGCCAGCAGCCCGTGGGAGGGGGCCGAGCAGCCCCAGCATTTT. This gives the protein CASSPWEGAEQPQHF.

This clonotype was recorded a few times. V is TRBV5-4 and J is TRBJ1-5, with 7 bases identical to TRBD1. With 0 bases clipped from V and 7 bases from J, the junction kept 10 bases outside the gene matches. Germline values: CDR1 SGHNT, CDR2 YYREEE (reference sequence). This CDR3 is built from 16 residues. CDR3 bases: TGTGCCAGCAGCTTGGACGGGACAGACGCGGGGCAGCCCCAGCATTTT. As protein: CASSLDGTDAGQPQHF.

This clonotype was observed at least ten times. The chain couples TRBV7-2 to TRBJ2-7; no definite D call. Trimming removed 0 bases from V and 2 bases from J, with 5 bases in between. CDR1 and CDR2 from the germline V gene are SGHTA and FQGNSA. This CDR3 is built from 13 residues. CDR3 loop: CASSLAWTYEQYF. The CDR3, as DNA: TGTGCCAGCAGCTTAGCTTGGACCTACGAGCAGTACTTC.

This clonotype was counted only a few times. V gene TRBV19 combines with J gene TRBJ1-2, with 8 nucleotides matching TRBD1. The J segment lost 4 bases and the V segment lost 4 bases, leaving 2 bases of the junction unmatched. This CDR3 is 13 amino acids long. The V gene's germline CDR1 is LNHDA and CDR2 SQIVND (reference sequence). This chain's CDR3 is CASSRTGPYGYTF. CDR3 DNA sequence: TGTGCCAGTAGTAGGACAGGGCCCTATGGCTACACCTTC. The entire variable domain, with the rest obtained from reference TRBV19 and TRBJ1-2, is as follows: DGGITQSPKYLFRKEGQNVTLSCEQNLNHDAMYWYRQDPGQGLRLIYYSQIVNDFQKGDIAEGYSVSREKKESFPLTVTSAQKNPTAFYLCASSRTGPYGYTFGSGTRLTVV.

In this sample, this clonotype turned up many times. The J gene is TRBJ1-2, the V gene TRBV20-1; D is unresolved. CDR3 size: 15 residues. V lost 6 bases, J lost 0 bases, and 17 bases lay in between. CDR1 and CDR2 (germline): DFQATT, SNEGSKA (reference sequence). This CDR3 is CSALPSHVTNYGYTF. DNA of the CDR3: TGCAGTGCCCTACCCTCCCATGTAACTAACTATGGCTACACCTTC.

The rearrangement joins TRBV29-1 to TRBJ2-2; 14 bases are shared with TRBD2. The junction had 15 bases not matched to a gene; V was cut back by 6 bases and J by 6 bases. The CDR3 contains 18 residues. Per the germline V gene, CDR1 is SQVTM and CDR2 is ANQGSEA. The CDR3 is CSVYRLAGGPGRAGELFF. In nucleotides, the CDR3 is TGCAGCGTCTATAGACTAGCGGGAGGGCCGGGTCGAGCCGGGGAGCTGTTTTTT.

Ten or more counts support this clonotype. The V and J genes are TRBV28 and TRBJ2-7; weak D call: TRBD1 (7 bases). CDR1 MDHEN and CDR2 SYDVKM come from the germline V gene. With 7 bases removed from V and 6 bases from J, the gap between germline ends came to 31 bases. The CDR3 is 18 amino acids. CDR3 sequence (DNA): TGTGCCAGCACCAATAGGAGGGGAACGACAGGGCCGTCTCGCGAGCAGTACTTC. Amino acids: CASTNRRGTTGPSREQYF.

The chain recombines TRBV12-3 or TRBV12-4 with TRBJ1-3; possible D gene TRBD1, 5 bases. This CDR3 has 18 residues. V lost 3 bases and J lost 0, with 18 bases in between. This CDR3 is CASSFPDWGLSSGNTIYF. The CDR3 bases are TGTGCCAGCAGTTTTCCTGACTGGGGACTCAGCTCTGGAAACACCATATATTTT.

This clonotype turned up a few times. This sequence joins TRBV6-1 and TRBJ2-7; D is possibly TRBD2 (5 bases). The CDR3 is made up of 13 amino acids. The V gene's germline CDR1 is MNHNS and CDR2 SASEGT. V dropped 9 bases and J dropped 2 bases, with 14 bases sitting between them. CDR3 coding DNA: TGTGCCAGTTCGGCCGGGAATCCCTACGAGCAGTACTTC. It specifies CASSAGNPYEQYF.

This clonotype was counted at least ten times. V gene TRBV28 combines with J gene TRBJ2-5; D gene unclear. This CDR3 region has 14 residues. V gave up 7 bases and J gave up 2 bases, with 14 bases separating them. The germline gives CDR1 MDHEN, CDR2 SYDVKM. For the CDR3, the DNA is TGTGCCAGCATTCGACCAGCTAGTCAAGAGACCCAGTACTTC. It is translated as CASIRPASQETQYF.

With respect to this clonotype: A single base separates this from a much larger clone, so it may be a read error. This chain links TRBV7-9 with TRBJ2-5, with TRBD2 matching 14 bases. CDR3 size: 15 residues. J was trimmed by 5 bases and V by 6 bases; bases with no gene match: 5. Germline values: CDR1 SEHNR, CDR2 FQNEAQ (reference sequence). The CDR3 DNA sequence: TGTGCCAGCAGTCGGACTAGCGGGAGGTGGGAGACCCAGTACTTC. Encoded protein: CASSRTSGRWETQYF.

This clonotype has only a few counts. This chain uses TRBV28 with TRBJ2-1, with 7 bases fitting TRBD2. The junction had 5 bases not matched to a gene; V was cut back by 0 bases and J by 6 bases. The CDR3 totals 15 residues. The germline CDR1 and CDR2 sequences are MDHEN and SYDVKM. This chain's CDR3 is CASSLWREGSNEQFF. In nucleotides, the CDR3 is TGTGCCAGCAGTTTATGGAGGGAGGGGTCCAATGAGCAGTTCTTC.

Ten or more counts support this clonotype. The chain has TRBV20-1 and TRBJ2-7; TRBD1 matches at 9 bases. The CDR3 spans 12 residues. Germline V gives CDR1 DFQATT, CDR2 SNEGSKA (reference sequence). V lost 6 bases and J lost 5; bases outside the gene matches: 5. CDR3 DNA sequence: TGCAGTGCCCGGACAGGGGCCAACGAGCAGTACTTC. Residues: CSARTGANEQYF.

This chain links TRBV11-3 with TRBJ2-7; D gene unclear. The CDR3 is made up of 15 amino acids. The V end was cut by 0 bases, the J end by 6 bases, with 15 bases between. The germline gives CDR1 SGHNT, CDR2 YENEEA. The CDR3, as DNA: TGTGCCAGCAGCTTAGATCCCGGAACTTCGGCCGAGCAGTACTTC. Translated, it gives CASSLDPGTSAEQYF.

This clonotype showed up many times. This sequence joins TRBV20-1 and TRBJ2-7; 13 bases are shared with TRBD2. Germline CDR1 and CDR2: DFQATT and SNEGSKA (reference sequence). The V and J ends lost 6 bases and 2 bases, in that order; junction bases with no gene match: 10. This CDR3 has 16 amino acids. The CDR3 loop is CSASRGLAGRTYEQYF. The DNA for the CDR3 is TGCAGTGCGTCGCGGGGACTAGCGGGACGGACCTACGAGCAGTACTTC.

V gene TRBV24-1 combines with J gene TRBJ1-5; possibly TRBD1 for D (5 bases). Germline V lookup: CDR1 KGHDR, CDR2 SFDVKD. The CDR3 covers 17 residues. Trimming removed 4 bases from V and 2 bases from J, with 17 bases in between. The CDR3 is CATSDNGLGDGNQPQHF. The CDR3 bases are TGTGCCACCAGTGACAACGGCTTGGGGGATGGCAATCAGCCCCAGCATTTT.

The genes are TRBV27 and TRBJ2-7; TRBD1 might be the D (5 bases). CDR3 length: 15 amino acids. Germline lookup yields CDR1 MNHEY and CDR2 SMNVEV (reference sequence). Trimming cost V 4 bases and J 2 bases, with 15 bases left between them. CDR3 DNA: TGTGCCAGCAGTTGGTCAGGGTCGGCCCCCTACGAGCAGTACTTC. As protein: CASSWSGSAPYEQYF.